What follows are 17 T cell receptor beta chains derived from one specimen sequenced in a study of T cells in Graves' hyperthyroidism and ophthalmopathy. It was RNA transcripts that yielded the amplified TCR beta CDR3 regions. HTBI primers were employed in a first-round RT-PCR of the TCR CDR3. TCRdb analysed the multiplex PCR reads with MiXCR anew, one entry per CDR3 protein. The table includes about 420,000 distinct CDR3 sequences, 15% to 19% detected once. Sequencing used blood. The receptors here all came from a woman aged 18 to 35 with Graves' hyperthyroidism.

This clonotype was detected ten times or more. The chain carries TRBV20-1 and TRBJ2-7; maybe TRBD2 (6 bases). The ends were cut back, 5 bases at V and 6 bases at J, with 11 bases in the middle. CDR1 and CDR2 (germline): DFQATT, SNEGSKA (reference sequence). The CDR3 length is 11 residues. The CDR3 DNA sequence: TGCAGTGCTTTAGGAGGGGTCGAGCAGTACTTC. Protein: CSALGGVEQYF.

This clonotype was seen many times. CDR3: CSAREPGGEKLFF. The DNA for the CDR3 is TGCAGTGCTAGAGAACCTGGGGGTGAAAAACTGTTTTTT. This chain links TRBV20-1 with TRBJ1-4; a weak D match, TRBD1 (5 bases). Germline lookup yields CDR1 DFQATT and CDR2 SNEGSKA (reference sequence). Between the trimmed V and J ends, which lost 0 bases and 7 bases, there was a span of 9 bases. The CDR3 totals 13 residues.

V is TRBV14 and J is TRBJ1-1, with D possibly TRBD1 on 6 matching bases. V lost 5 bases and J lost 5, with 15 bases in between. Germline CDR1 reads SGHDN; CDR2 reads FVKESK. CDR3 length: 14 residues. The CDR3 nucleotides are TGTGCCAGCAGCGTACAGGGTACAGTTACTGAAGCTTTCTTT. Translated: CASSVQGTVTEAFF.

The gene calls are TRBV4-1 and TRBJ1-4; D may be TRBD1 (5 bases). The V and J ends lost 1 base and 5 bases respectively, with 11 bases between them. Per germline, CDR1 MGHRA and CDR2 YSYEKL. The CDR3 has 15 amino acids. This chain's CDR3 is CASSQVGADNEKLFF. Here the CDR3 DNA reads TGCGCCAGCAGCCAAGTCGGGGCAGACAATGAAAAACTGTTTTTT.

This chain connects TRBV29-1 to TRBJ1-2; 7 nucleotides align to TRBD1. Trimming at V came to 6 bases and at J to 4 bases, leaving 8 bases not matched to a gene. The germline gives CDR1 SQVTM, CDR2 ANQGSEA. The CDR3 has 13 residues. The CDR3 DNA reads as TGCAGCGTGGAGGGACAGTCTGCCTATGGCTACACCTTC. Amino acid sequence: CSVEGQSAYGYTF. Combining the CDR3 with reference TRBV29-1 and TRBJ1-2 gives the whole variable domain SAVISQKPSRDICQRGTSLTIQCQVDSQVTMMFWYRQQPGQSLTLIATANQGSEATYESGFVIDKFPISRPNLTFSTLTVSNMSPEDSSIYLCSVEGQSAYGYTFGSGTRLTVV.

This clonotype was counted at least ten times. The chain carries TRBV7-3 and TRBJ2-7; D is ambiguous. The V end was cut by 5 bases, the J end by 5 bases, with 16 bases between. From germline, CDR1 is SGHTA and CDR2 FQGTGA. This CDR3 has 14 amino acids. The CDR3, as DNA: TGTGCCAGCAGCCCTCGACCGAATGGCGACGAGCAGTACTTC. This translates into CASSPRPNGDEQYF.

This clonotype occurred once. A read error may be the cause here, since a much bigger clone is one base away. This chain connects TRBV30 to TRBJ1-5, with D perhaps matching TRBD1 (5 bases). The CDR3 loop spans 15 amino acids. The germline CDR1 and CDR2 sequences are GTSNPN and SVGIG (reference sequence). V lost 3 bases and J 2 bases, leaving 14 bases between the germline ends. The CDR3 loop reads CAWRGGPRGNQPQHF. DNA of the CDR3: TGTGCCTGGAGGGGGGGACCGAGGGGCAATCAGCCCCAGCATTTT.

This clonotype was counted at least ten times. This chain connects TRBV7-3 to TRBJ2-3; possible D gene TRBD2, 6 bases. Germline V gene lookup returns CDR1 SGHTA and CDR2 FQGTGA. V lost 3 bases and J lost 2, with 9 bases in between. The CDR3 runs 14 residues. The CDR3 loop is CASSLGGATDTQYF. Here the CDR3 DNA reads TGTGCCAGCAGCTTGGGCGGGGCCACAGATACGCAGTATTTT.

There are many counts of this clonotype. J is TRBJ2-1 and V is TRBV6-1; maybe TRBD2 (6 bases). CDR1 and CDR2 (germline): MNHNS, SASEGT. The CDR3 length is 16 residues. Trimming removed 0 bases at V and 4 bases at J, with 13 bases between. The CDR3 region is CASSEATSRYYNEQFF. CDR3 coding DNA: TGTGCCAGCAGTGAAGCTACTAGCCGGTATTACAATGAGCAGTTCTTC.

This clonotype was seen ten or more times. The V and J genes are TRBV6-1 and TRBJ1-6; TRBD1 is a possible D gene (6 bases). The length of the CDR3 is 16 residues. Deletions cut 7 bases from V and 6 bases from J, with 19 bases between. Germline CDR1 and CDR2: MNHNS and SASEGT. The CDR3 loop is CASTKDLDRINSPLHF. CDR3 bases: TGTGCCAGCACTAAAGACCTAGACAGGATTAATTCACCCCTCCACTTT.

This clonotype was seen many times. This chain links TRBV5-1 with TRBJ2-7; D ambiguous. The CDR3 runs to 16 residues. Trimming removed 3 bases at V and 2 bases at J, with 18 bases between. Germline lookup yields CDR1 SGHRS and CDR2 YFSETQ. As DNA, the CDR3 is TGCGCCAGCAGCTCACGCACCGGGCTAACCGCCTACGAGCAGTACTTC. Protein product: CASSSRTGLTAYEQYF.

This clonotype was picked up many times. This chain connects TRBV12-3 or TRBV12-4 to TRBJ1-6; no clear D gene. The CDR3 has 11 amino acids. The V end lost 4 bases, the J end lost 13 bases, and 8 bases lay between the germline ends. Written as DNA, the CDR3 is TGTGCCAGCAGTTCGGCGGGCCCCCTCCACTTT. As protein: CASSSAGPLHF.

J is TRBJ2-3 and V is TRBV30; 13 bases fit TRBD2. V lost 5 bases, J lost 4 bases, and 3 bases stayed unmatched. The CDR3 runs 14 residues. Per the germline V gene, CDR1 is GTSNPN and CDR2 is SVGIG (reference sequence). This chain's CDR3 is CAWEGLAGADTQYF. CDR3 nucleotide sequence: TGTGCCTGGGAAGGACTAGCGGGGGCAGATACGCAGTATTTT.

This clonotype occurred many times. The rearrangement uses TRBV27 and TRBJ1-2; D remains unclear. CDR1 and CDR2 from the germline V gene are MNHEY and SMNVEV (reference sequence). The V and J ends lost 2 bases and 1 base respectively, with 5 bases between them. This CDR3 is 13 amino acids long. The CDR3 region is CASSLHDNYGYTF. The CDR3 DNA is TGTGCCAGCAGTTTACACGATAACTATGGCTACACCTTC.

This clonotype was recorded a few times. The chain is built from TRBV10-3 and TRBJ2-3; 7 nucleotides align to TRBD2. The CDR3 runs to 14 residues. The V gene's germline CDR1 is ENHRY and CDR2 SYGVKD. After removal of 7 bases from V and 4 bases from J, the junction contained 8 bases not matched to a gene. CDR3 in amino acids: CAIKVAGYADTQYF. The CDR3, as DNA: TGTGCCATCAAGGTAGCGGGTTATGCAGATACGCAGTATTTT.

The gene calls are TRBV5-1 and TRBJ2-3, with 9 bases that match TRBD1. CDR1 is SGHRS and CDR2 is YFSETQ in the germline V gene. The CDR3 runs to 17 residues. V lost 0 bases and J lost 2; bases outside the gene matches: 7. This CDR3 is CASSLVQGTGTTDTQYF. The CDR3 coding sequence is TGCGCCAGCAGCTTGGTTCAGGGGACAGGGACCACAGATACGCAGTATTTT.

There are many counts of this clonotype. V gene TRBV30 combines with J gene TRBJ1-1; D is undetermined. V was clipped by 2 bases and J by 1 base, with 8 bases between them. CDR1 is GTSNPN, CDR2 SVGIG, per germline (reference sequence). The CDR3 sequence is 13 residues long. The CDR3 bases are TGTGCCTGGAGTCTTAGCAAGAACACTGAAGCTTTCTTT. This translates into CAWSLSKNTEAFF.